This is a list of T cell receptor beta chains from one sample in a study of cytotoxic CD8 clonotypes in ibrutinib-treated CLL. Sequencing was performed with immunoSEQ multiplex PCR; in TCRdb, only in-frame clones are kept and a portion is missing. There are more than 150,000 clones in the sample; around 70% occur only once, and 13% lies in the top ten. Sequences were derived from PBMCs, sampled after 24 months of ibrutinib treatment. Every receptor here comes from a human donor with chronic lymphocytic leukemia. Both conserved end residues are part of each CDR3. Fields, in order: clone size, J gene, D gene, V gene, CDR3 protein, CDR3 DNA. D genes are given only for firm matches. Not every row has a clone size; where given, it reads once, few, many or a size class.

abundance: -
j_gene: TRBJ2-2
d_gene: TRBD2
v_gene: TRBV7-3
CDR3aa: CASSHGLADLNTGELFF
CDR3nt: TGTGCCAGCAGCCACGGACTAGCGGACTTGAACACCGGGGAGCTGTTTTTT

abundance: -
j_gene: TRBJ2-1
d_gene: -
v_gene: TRBV25-1
CDR3aa: CASGNGNEQFF
CDR3nt: TGTGCCAGCGGAAACGGGAATGAGCAGTTCTTC

abundance: -
j_gene: TRBJ2-1
d_gene: -
v_gene: TRBV7-2
CDR3aa: CASSSLVAGEQFF
CDR3nt: TGTGCCAGCAGCTCTCTAGTGGCGGGTGAGCAGTTCTTC

abundance: -
j_gene: TRBJ2-7
d_gene: -
v_gene: TRBV29-1
CDR3aa: CSVEIGAYEQYF
CDR3nt: TGCAGCGTTGAGATAGGAGCCTACGAGCAGTACTTC

abundance: -
j_gene: TRBJ1-2
d_gene: -
v_gene: TRBV4-3
CDR3aa: CASQAGRIGYGYTF
CDR3nt: TGCGCCTCCCAGGCGGGGAGGATTGGCTATGGCTACACCTTC

abundance: once
j_gene: TRBJ2-4
d_gene: TRBD1
v_gene: TRBV7-6
CDR3aa: CASSLVPGQGGFSAKNIQYF
CDR3nt: TGTGCCAGCAGCTTAGTGCCGGGACAGGGCGGGTTTTCGGCCAAAAACATTCAGTACTTC

abundance: few
j_gene: TRBJ2-7
d_gene: TRBD2
v_gene: TRBV27
CDR3aa: CASSSRTSGSYEQYF
CDR3nt: TGTGCCAGCAGTTCTAGGACTAGCGGGAGTTACGAGCAGTACTTC

abundance: -
j_gene: TRBJ2-3
d_gene: -
v_gene: TRBV7-6
CDR3aa: CASSLEVDTQYF
CDR3nt: TGTGCCAGCAGCTTAGAAGTAGATACGCAGTATTTT

abundance: -
j_gene: TRBJ2-1
d_gene: -
v_gene: TRBV11-2
CDR3aa: CASSLSGRPHNEQFF
CDR3nt: TGTGCCAGCAGCTTATCCGGGAGACCCCACAATGAGCAGTTCTTC

abundance: -
j_gene: TRBJ2-5
d_gene: -
v_gene: TRBV27
CDR3aa: CASSPLVGGQETQYF
CDR3nt: TGTGCCAGCAGTCCCCTGGTTGGGGGACAAGAGACCCAGTACTTC

abundance: -
j_gene: TRBJ2-7
d_gene: TRBD2
v_gene: TRBV28
CDR3aa: CASGDNSGRADEQYF
CDR3nt: TGTGCCAGCGGGGACAATAGCGGGAGGGCCGACGAGCAGTACTTC

abundance: -
j_gene: TRBJ1-1
d_gene: -
v_gene: TRBV7-8
CDR3aa: CASSLKRQLNTEAFF
CDR3nt: TGTGCCAGCAGCTTGAAGCGACAGTTGAACACTGAAGCTTTCTTT

abundance: -
j_gene: TRBJ2-3
d_gene: TRBD2
v_gene: TRBV6-6
CDR3aa: CASSYSTSGSTDTQYF
CDR3nt: TGTGCCAGCAGTTACTCGACTAGCGGGAGCACAGATACGCAGTATTTT

abundance: -
j_gene: TRBJ1-2
d_gene: -
v_gene: TRBV6-5
CDR3aa: CASRTSGFYGYTF
CDR3nt: TGTGCCAGCAGAACCAGTGGCTTCTATGGCTACACCTTC

abundance: -
j_gene: TRBJ2-6
d_gene: -
v_gene: TRBV10-1
CDR3aa: CASSEAGTGANVLTF
CDR3nt: TGCGCCAGCAGTGAGGCCGGGACTGGGGCCAACGTCCTGACTTTC

abundance: -
j_gene: TRBJ2-5
d_gene: TRBD2
v_gene: TRBV18
CDR3aa: CASSLLRGGQETQYF
CDR3nt: TGTGCCAGCTCACTACTGAGGGGAGGGCAAGAGACCCAGTACTTC

abundance: -
j_gene: TRBJ1-3
d_gene: -
v_gene: TRBV9
CDR3aa: CASSVASPSSGNTIYF
CDR3nt: TGTGCCAGCAGCGTAGCCTCGCCGAGCTCTGGAAACACCATATATTTT

abundance: -
j_gene: TRBJ2-1
d_gene: -
v_gene: TRBV7-6
CDR3aa: CASSLGRDEQFF
CDR3nt: TGTGCCAGCAGCTTAGGCCGGGATGAGCAGTTCTTC

abundance: -
j_gene: TRBJ2-7
d_gene: -
v_gene: TRBV11-2
CDR3aa: CASSVSHEQYF
CDR3nt: TGTGCCAGCAGCGTTTCCCACGAGCAGTACTTC

abundance: -
j_gene: TRBJ2-3
d_gene: TRBD2
v_gene: TRBV7-8
CDR3aa: CASNPSGTTDTQYF
CDR3nt: TGTGCCAGCAATCCTAGCGGGACAACAGATACGCAGTATTTT

abundance: few
j_gene: TRBJ1-2
d_gene: TRBD1
v_gene: TRBV2
CDR3aa: CASREQGVSGYTF
CDR3nt: TGTGCCAGCAGGGAACAGGGGGTGAGTGGCTACACCTTC

abundance: -
j_gene: TRBJ1-1
d_gene: TRBD1
v_gene: TRBV28
CDR3aa: CASSQTGFYTEAFF
CDR3nt: TGTGCCAGCAGTCAGACAGGGTTCTACACTGAAGCTTTCTTT

abundance: -
j_gene: TRBJ2-7
d_gene: TRBD2
v_gene: TRBV7-9
CDR3aa: CASSPLSGRSYEQYF
CDR3nt: TGTGCCAGCAGCCCCCTTAGCGGGCGGTCCTACGAGCAGTACTTC

abundance: -
j_gene: TRBJ2-3
d_gene: TRBD1
v_gene: TRBV6-1
CDR3aa: CASSEGQGPDTQYF
CDR3nt: TGTGCCAGCAGTGAGGGACAGGGGCCAGATACGCAGTATTTT

abundance: -
j_gene: TRBJ2-7
d_gene: TRBD1
v_gene: TRBV30
CDR3aa: CAWSVRWDRGHEQYF
CDR3nt: TGTGCCTGGAGTGTAAGGTGGGACAGGGGCCACGAGCAGTACTTC

abundance: -
j_gene: TRBJ1-4
d_gene: -
v_gene: TRBV30
CDR3aa: CASRQPNEKLFF
CDR3nt: TGTGCCTCTAGACAGCCTAATGAAAAACTGTTTTTT

abundance: -
j_gene: TRBJ2-1
d_gene: TRBD1
v_gene: TRBV7-6
CDR3aa: CASSFDQRQGKNEQFF
CDR3nt: TGTGCCAGCAGCTTTGATCAGCGACAGGGTAAAAATGAGCAGTTCTTC

abundance: few
j_gene: TRBJ2-7
d_gene: -
v_gene: TRBV4-2
CDR3aa: CASSQGRPNLYEQYF
CDR3nt: TGTGCCAGCAGCCAAGGTCGCCCGAATCTCTACGAGCAGTACTTC

abundance: -
j_gene: TRBJ2-5
d_gene: TRBD2
v_gene: TRBV5-4
CDR3aa: CASSLAGGETQYF
CDR3nt: TGTGCCAGCAGCTTGGCGGGAGGGGAGACCCAGTACTTC

abundance: -
j_gene: TRBJ1-2
d_gene: -
v_gene: TRBV9
CDR3aa: CASSQTDSLGYTF
CDR3nt: TGTGCCAGCAGCCAAACTGATTCCCTTGGCTACACCTTC

abundance: -
j_gene: TRBJ2-3
d_gene: TRBD2
v_gene: TRBV27
CDR3aa: CASSLLADTDTQYF
CDR3nt: TGTGCCAGCAGTTTACTAGCGGACACAGATACGCAGTATTTT

abundance: -
j_gene: TRBJ2-3
d_gene: -
v_gene: TRBV5-1
CDR3aa: CASSATSTDTQYF
CDR3nt: TGCGCCAGCAGCGCGACTAGTACTGATACGCAGTATTTT

abundance: -
j_gene: TRBJ2-1
d_gene: TRBD1
v_gene: TRBV18
CDR3aa: CASSLNRGLGEQFF
CDR3nt: TGTGCCAGCTCACTAAACAGGGGGTTAGGTGAGCAGTTCTTC

abundance: -
j_gene: TRBJ2-3
d_gene: TRBD2
v_gene: TRBV7-2
CDR3aa: CAGSGTYTDTQYF
CDR3nt: TGTGCCGGAAGCGGGACCTACACAGATACGCAGTATTTT

abundance: -
j_gene: TRBJ2-2
d_gene: -
v_gene: TRBV9
CDR3aa: CASSPAGQPNTGELFF
CDR3nt: TGTGCCAGCAGCCCTGCGGGACAACCGAACACCGGGGAGCTGTTTTTT

abundance: -
j_gene: TRBJ2-5
d_gene: -
v_gene: TRBV14
CDR3aa: CASSRDTSSTETQYF
CDR3nt: TGTGCCAGCAGTCGGGACACAAGTAGCACGGAGACCCAGTACTTC

abundance: -
j_gene: TRBJ2-1
d_gene: -
v_gene: TRBV30
CDR3aa: CAWSESSGFRNEQFF
CDR3nt: TGTGCCTGGAGTGAATCGTCGGGGTTTAGAAATGAGCAGTTCTTC

abundance: once
j_gene: TRBJ2-7
d_gene: -
v_gene: TRBV25-1
CDR3aa: CASRTESYEQYF
CDR3nt: TGTGCCAGCAGAACAGAAAGCTACGAGCAGTACTTC

abundance: few
j_gene: TRBJ2-3
d_gene: TRBD1
v_gene: TRBV27
CDR3aa: CASRTSRGFGDTQYF
CDR3nt: TGTGCCAGCAGAACCAGCAGGGGGTTTGGAGATACGCAGTATTTT

abundance: -
j_gene: TRBJ2-1
d_gene: -
v_gene: TRBV12-2
CDR3aa: CASRLLSGTSRNNEQFF
CDR3nt: TGTGCAAGTCGCTTACTCTCCGGGACTAGCCGCAACAATGAGCAGTTCTTC

abundance: few
j_gene: TRBJ2-3
d_gene: -
v_gene: TRBV2
CDR3aa: CASSGAGGSGDTQYF
CDR3nt: TGTGCCAGCAGTGGGGCCGGCGGTAGTGGGGATACGCAGTATTTT

abundance: once
j_gene: TRBJ2-1
d_gene: -
v_gene: TRBV29-1
CDR3aa: CSVGGTGRNEQFF
CDR3nt: TGCAGCGTTGGGGGCACAGGGCGGAATGAGCAGTTCTTC

abundance: few
j_gene: TRBJ1-1
d_gene: -
v_gene: TRBV5-4
CDR3aa: CASRASGGRTEAFF
CDR3nt: TGTGCCAGCAGAGCCTCCGGGGGTAGGACTGAAGCTTTCTTT

abundance: -
j_gene: TRBJ2-5
d_gene: -
v_gene: TRBV9
CDR3aa: CASSISGGQETQYF
CDR3nt: TGTGCCAGCAGCATATCAGGCGGACAAGAGACCCAGTACTTC

abundance: -
j_gene: TRBJ2-5
d_gene: -
v_gene: TRBV4-3
CDR3aa: CASSQAPEIQETQYF
CDR3nt: TGCGCCAGCAGCCAAGCTCCAGAGATCCAAGAGACCCAGTACTTC

abundance: few
j_gene: TRBJ2-3
d_gene: TRBD2
v_gene: TRBV27
CDR3aa: CASRKGRAGGADTQYF
CDR3nt: TGTGCCAGCAGGAAGGGACGAGCGGGAGGCGCAGATACGCAGTATTTT

abundance: -
j_gene: TRBJ2-7
d_gene: -
v_gene: TRBV19
CDR3aa: CASSIDFAYEQYF
CDR3nt: TGTGCCAGTAGTATCGATTTCGCCTACGAGCAGTACTTC

abundance: -
j_gene: TRBJ2-7
d_gene: -
v_gene: TRBV14
CDR3aa: CASSQDLARGYEQYF
CDR3nt: TGTGCCAGCAGCCAAGATCTGGCCAGGGGTTACGAGCAGTACTTC

abundance: -
j_gene: TRBJ1-2
d_gene: -
v_gene: TRBV11-2
CDR3aa: CASSVGTANYGYTF
CDR3nt: TGTGCCAGCAGCGTAGGGACGGCTAACTATGGCTACACCTTC

abundance: -
j_gene: TRBJ2-7
d_gene: -
v_gene: TRBV27
CDR3aa: CASTRRYEQYF
CDR3nt: TGTGCCAGCACCCGCCGCTACGAGCAGTACTTC

abundance: -
j_gene: TRBJ2-7
d_gene: -
v_gene: TRBV7-2
CDR3aa: CASSPQETYEQYF
CDR3nt: TGTGCCAGCAGCCCCCAGGAAACCTACGAGCAGTACTTC

abundance: once
j_gene: TRBJ2-7
d_gene: TRBD2
v_gene: TRBV4-2
CDR3aa: CASRHEGLAGTYEQYF
CDR3nt: TGTGCCAGCAGGCATGAGGGACTAGCGGGGACCTACGAGCAGTACTTC

abundance: -
j_gene: TRBJ2-2
d_gene: -
v_gene: TRBV2
CDR3aa: CASAGGPNTGELFF
CDR3nt: TGTGCCAGCGCAGGGGGGCCGAACACCGGGGAGCTGTTTTTT

abundance: -
j_gene: TRBJ2-7
d_gene: TRBD2
v_gene: TRBV5-1
CDR3aa: CASPGLAARGEQYF
CDR3nt: TGCGCCAGCCCGGGACTAGCAGCTCGGGGCGAGCAGTACTTC

abundance: -
j_gene: TRBJ2-3
d_gene: -
v_gene: TRBV18
CDR3aa: CASSPPSGADTQYF
CDR3nt: TGTGCCAGCTCACCACCTAGCGGCGCTGATACGCAGTATTTT

abundance: -
j_gene: TRBJ2-5
d_gene: -
v_gene: TRBV30
CDR3aa: CAWSSWETQYF
CDR3nt: TGTGCCTGGAGTTCTTGGGAGACCCAGTACTTC

abundance: -
j_gene: TRBJ1-3
d_gene: -
v_gene: TRBV28
CDR3aa: CASSLSLGQNSGNTIYF
CDR3nt: TGTGCCAGCAGTTTAAGCTTAGGCCAAAACTCTGGAAACACCATATATTTT

abundance: few
j_gene: TRBJ2-7
d_gene: TRBD1
v_gene: TRBV12-5
CDR3aa: CASAQTGGLGEQYF
CDR3nt: TGTGCTAGCGCACAGACAGGGGGCCTCGGGGAGCAGTACTTC

abundance: -
j_gene: TRBJ2-3
d_gene: TRBD2
v_gene: TRBV7-3
CDR3aa: CASSPNSGTSTDTQYF
CDR3nt: TGTGCCAGCAGCCCAAATAGCGGGACTAGCACAGATACGCAGTATTTT

abundance: -
j_gene: TRBJ2-1
d_gene: -
v_gene: TRBV15
CDR3aa: CATSRVPLGLLYNEQFF
CDR3nt: TGTGCCACCAGCAGAGTCCCCCTTGGACTACTCTACAATGAGCAGTTCTTC